One sample yielded the 22 T cell receptor beta chains listed below, sequenced in a study of T cells in localized non-small cell lung cancer (dated by TCRdb to 2018 to 2020). Libraries were built with the immunoSEQ multiplex PCR assay. Here the immuneACCESS table is served through TCRdb, limited to in-frame sequences with V and J called. Missing clones are a known gap in these copies; in checked studies unresolved V genes cover under half, and the rest lacks a known reason. This sample has approximately 24,000 clones in its table, and around nine tenths of those were observed once. The ten largest clonotypes hold around 23% of the sample. Sequencing was performed on peripheral blood, taken before any cancer treatment. Receptor source: a man aged 40 to 70 with stage I squamous cell lung carcinoma.

This rearrangement joins TRBV5-4 to TRBJ2-1; the D gene is possibly TRBD1 (6 bases). CDR1 and CDR2 from the germline V gene are SGHNT and YYREEE (reference sequence). Trimming stripped 4 bases from V and 3 bases from J, with 14 bases between. This CDR3 has 15 residues. CDR3 DNA: TGTGCCAGCAGCCCAGGACAGTCCTTCTACAATGAGCAGTTCTTC. It encodes CASSPGQSFYNEQFF.

This chain joins TRBV7-9 and TRBJ1-4; D possibly corresponds to TRBD1 (5 bases). The CDR3 loop spans 15 amino acids. V dropped 3 bases and J dropped 5 bases, with 13 bases sitting between them. Per germline, CDR1 SEHNR and CDR2 FQNEAQ (reference sequence). This chain's CDR3 is CASSLRGHPNEKLFF. CDR3 bases: TGTGCCAGCAGCTTGAGGGGCCATCCGAATGAAAAACTGTTTTTT.

This chain links TRBV10-3 with TRBJ2-1, with D tentatively TRBD2 (7 bases). Germline V CDR1 and CDR2: ENHRY, SYGVKD. The CDR3 sequence is 15 residues long. Trimming removed 4 bases at V and 2 bases at J, with 12 bases between. As DNA, the CDR3 is TGTGCCATCAGTGTGCGAGGGGGGGCCTACAATGAGCAGTTCTTC. It is translated as CAISVRGGAYNEQFF.

CDR3 nucleotides: TGTGCCAGCAGCTCGGACCCCGGGACTACAGAGACCCAGTACTTC. This translates into CASSSDPGTTETQYF. The chain carries TRBV7-9 and TRBJ2-5; 7 positions agree with TRBD2. Trimming cost V 4 bases and J 4 bases; bases outside gene matches: 9. This CDR3 region has 15 residues. The germline V gene encodes CDR1 SEHNR and CDR2 FQNEAQ (reference sequence).

This clone showed up just once. The chain links TRBV7-8 to TRBJ1-6, with D tentatively TRBD1 (5 bases). The germline V gene has CDR1 SGHVS and CDR2 FQNEAQ. This CDR3 spans 17 amino acids. Trimming shortened V by 3 bases and J by 10 bases, and 22 bases separated the two germline ends. In nucleotides, the CDR3 is TGTGCCAGCAGCTTTGGGGGAGGGGCCCCCTCAGGGTCACCCCTCCACTTT. Protein sequence: CASSFGGGAPSGSPLHF.

The CDR3 is CAWDRGAYNEQFF. In DNA form, the CDR3 reads TGTGCCTGGGACCGGGGGGCCTACAATGAGCAGTTCTTC. The V gene is TRBV30, the J gene TRBJ2-1; 7 bases agree with TRBD2. Germline-derived CDR1 and CDR2 are GTSNPN and SVGIG (reference sequence). The CDR3 contains 13 residues. J gave up 2 bases and V 5 bases, and 3 bases lay outside the gene matches.

The V and J genes are TRBV6-5 and TRBJ2-7; 7 bases agree with TRBD1. Trimming took 10 bases from V and 1 from J; bases not matched to a gene: 10. The CDR3 has 14 amino acids. The germline CDR1 and CDR2 sequences are MNHEY and SVGAGI. The CDR3 sequence is CATTDPDRSYEQYF. The DNA of the CDR3 is TGTGCCACCACCGACCCGGACAGGTCCTACGAGCAGTACTTC.

The rearrangement joins TRBV9 to TRBJ2-2; the D is unclear. Trimming removed 5 bases from V and 2 bases from J, with 7 bases in between. The CDR3 has 13 residues. Germline V gene data show CDR1 as SGDLS and CDR2 as YYNGEE. Here the CDR3 DNA reads TGTGCCAGCAGGGCGATTAACACCGGGGAGCTGTTTTTT. Its protein is CASRAINTGELFF. The whole variable domain, remainder taken from reference TRBV9 and TRBJ2-2, is DSGVTQTPKHLITATGQRVTLRCSPRSGDLSVYWYQQSLDQGLQFLIQYYNGEERAKGNILERFSAQQFPDLHSELNLSSLELGDSALYFCASRAINTGELFFGEGSRLTVL.

This chain links TRBV11-2 with TRBJ2-3, with D unclear. Trimming stripped 5 bases from V and 8 bases from J, with 11 bases between. CDR3 length: 12 residues. Germline assignment: CDR1 SGHAT and CDR2 FQNNGV. The CDR3, as DNA: TGTGCCAGCAGCCGGTCCTGGGGTACGCAGTATTTT. Protein product: CASSRSWGTQYF.

J is TRBJ1-2 and V is TRBV4-1; no firm D call. The CDR3 extends over 14 amino acids. The germline V and J ends were trimmed by 0 bases and 4 bases, with 9 bases remaining between them. CDR1 is MGHRA, CDR2 YSYEKL, per germline. CDR3 amino acids: CASSQDSTAYGYTF. The CDR3 nucleotides read TGCGCCAGCAGCCAAGATTCGACCGCCTATGGCTACACCTTC.

The chain is built from TRBV5-1 and TRBJ1-3; TRBD1 might be the D (6 bases). The CDR3 runs to 15 residues. Trimming removed 4 bases from V and 4 bases from J, with 15 bases in between. Germline V gives CDR1 SGHRS, CDR2 YFSETQ. The CDR3 sequence is CASSPEPGAGNTIYF. CDR3 nucleotide sequence: TGCGCCAGCAGCCCGGAGCCGGGGGCGGGAAACACCATATATTTT.

The rearrangement joins TRBV19 to TRBJ2-2; D gene unclear. The CDR3 is 16 amino acids. Deletions cut 3 bases from V and 0 bases from J, with 11 bases between. The germline V gene has CDR1 LNHDA and CDR2 SQIVND (reference sequence). The CDR3 sequence is CASSIEKAPNTGELFF. Written as DNA, the CDR3 is TGTGCCAGTAGTATCGAGAAGGCGCCGAACACCGGGGAGCTGTTTTTT.

Notes on this clone: One end of the junction does not line up with germline, which may come from a read error. The gene calls are TRBV28 and TRBJ1-6; D call uncertain. The CDR3 is 16 residues long. Germline V lookup: CDR1 MDHEN, CDR2 SYDVKM. The CDR3 nucleotides are TGTGCCAGCAGGGCCACATGGGTGGAAAATAATTCACCCCTCTACTTT. It codes for CASRATWVENNSPLYF.

The chain couples TRBV28 to TRBJ1-5; D ambiguous. Germline CDR1 MDHEN, CDR2 SYDVKM. The V and J ends lost 2 bases and 0 bases respectively, with 11 bases between them. CDR3 length: 16 amino acids. The CDR3 sequence: CASSLIWGYSNQPQHF. CDR3 DNA sequence: TGTGCCAGCAGTTTAATTTGGGGATATAGCAATCAGCCCCAGCATTTT.

The chain combines TRBV6-6 with TRBJ2-3; 7 bases agree with TRBD1. The CDR3 runs to 14 residues. Per germline, CDR1 MNHNY and CDR2 SVGAGI (reference sequence). V lost 6 bases to trimming and J lost 4 bases; unmatched junction nucleotides: 7. As DNA, the CDR3 is TGTGCCAGCAGCGACAGGGCAGGCGCAGATACGCAGTATTTT. Its protein product is CASSDRAGADTQYF.

The CDR3 reads CASSSRTGNTEAFF. CDR3 in DNA: TGTGCCAGCAGTTCCCGTACAGGGAACACTGAAGCTTTCTTT. V gene TRBV6-5 combines with J gene TRBJ1-1; a possible D gene is TRBD1 (5 bases). This CDR3 has 14 residues. V shed 4 bases and J shed 1 base, with 10 bases lying between them. Germline CDR1 reads MNHEY; CDR2 reads SVGAGI.

The V and J genes are TRBV18 and TRBJ1-1, with TRBD1 as a possible D gene (5 bases). The V and J ends lost 3 bases and 1 base respectively, with 24 bases between them. The CDR3 length is 19 residues. Germline values: CDR1 KGHSH, CDR2 LQKENI. The CDR3 nucleotides are TGTGCCAGCTCACCCCAGTCCGGGACGCCTTCGACCACGAACACTGAAGCTTTCTTT. Its protein is CASSPQSGTPSTTNTEAFF.

The chain joins TRBV9 to TRBJ2-1, with a possible D match to TRBD2 (6 bases). Germline CDR1 SGDLS, CDR2 YYNGEE. This CDR3 is built from 14 residues. Trimming left V 3 bases short and J 9 bases short, with 16 bases between. CDR3 amino acids: CASSARLGGGEQFF. The CDR3 DNA reads TGTGCCAGCAGCGCCCGACTAGGAGGAGGTGAGCAGTTCTTC.

The rearrangement joins TRBV29-1 to TRBJ1-3; D may be TRBD1 (6 bases). Trimming left V 8 bases short and J 0 bases short, with 20 bases between. This CDR3 contains 16 residues. The germline CDR1 and CDR2 sequences are SQVTM and ANQGSEA. In DNA form, the CDR3 reads TGCAGCTGCAGCGGCCCAGGGGACCCCTCTGGAAACACCATATATTTT. The encoded protein is CSCSGPGDPSGNTIYF.

The V call is TRBV5-5, the J call TRBJ2-7; D gene uncertain. CDR1 and CDR2 (germline): SGHKS, YYEKEE (reference sequence). Trimming cost V 0 bases and J 4 bases, with 8 bases left between them. This CDR3 is built from 13 residues. CDR3 in amino acids: CASSLGGTYEQYF. As DNA, the CDR3 is TGTGCCAGCAGCTTGGGTGGTACGTACGAGCAGTACTTC.

CDR3 amino acids: CAPKAAPTCHSNQPQHF. The CDR3 nucleotides read TGTGCCCCCAAAGCGGCACCAACCTGTCATAGCAATCAGCCCCAGCATTTT. The J gene is TRBJ1-5, the V gene TRBV6-7, with D uncertain. TRBV6-7 is noted as an ORF with a role that remains uncertain. The CDR3 consists of 17 residues. Between the trimmed V and J ends, which lost 11 bases and 0 bases, there was a span of 23 bases.

The chain has TRBV9 and TRBJ2-5; TRBD2 matches at 9 bases. This CDR3 is 16 amino acids long. V shed 3 bases, J shed 4 bases, and the junction held 10 bases outside the gene matches. The germline CDR1 and CDR2 sequences are SGDLS and YYNGEE. The CDR3 nucleotides are TGTGCCAGCAGCGCGTGGGGTGCGGGGGGGCGAGAGACCCAGTACTTC. Protein sequence: CASSAWGAGGRETQYF.